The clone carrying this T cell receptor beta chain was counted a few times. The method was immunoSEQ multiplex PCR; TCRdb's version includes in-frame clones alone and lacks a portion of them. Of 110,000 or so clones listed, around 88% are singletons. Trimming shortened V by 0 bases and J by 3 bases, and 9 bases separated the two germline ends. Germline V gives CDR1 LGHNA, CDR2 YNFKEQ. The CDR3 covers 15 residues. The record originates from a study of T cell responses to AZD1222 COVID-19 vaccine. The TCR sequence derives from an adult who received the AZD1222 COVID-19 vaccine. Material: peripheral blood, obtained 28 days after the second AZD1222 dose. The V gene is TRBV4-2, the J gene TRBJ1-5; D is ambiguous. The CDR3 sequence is CASSQDRSDNQPQHF. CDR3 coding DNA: TGTGCCAGCAGCCAAGATAGGTCAGACAATCAGCCCCAGCATTTT.